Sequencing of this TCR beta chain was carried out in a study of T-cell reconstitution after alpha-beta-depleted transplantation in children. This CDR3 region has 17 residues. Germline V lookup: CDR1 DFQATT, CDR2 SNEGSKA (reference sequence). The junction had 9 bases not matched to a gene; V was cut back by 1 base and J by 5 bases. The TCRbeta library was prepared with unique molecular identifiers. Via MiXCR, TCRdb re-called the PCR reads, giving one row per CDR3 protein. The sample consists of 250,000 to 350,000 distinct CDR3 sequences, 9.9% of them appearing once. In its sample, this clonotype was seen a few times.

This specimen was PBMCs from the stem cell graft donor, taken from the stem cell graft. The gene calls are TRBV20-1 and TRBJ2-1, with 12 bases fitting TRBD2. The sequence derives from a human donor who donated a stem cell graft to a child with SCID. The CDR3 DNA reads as TGCAGTGCTAGAGCTCTAGCGGGGGGGCAGGGGAACAATGAGCAGTTCTTC. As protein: CSARALAGGQGNNEQFF.